The sequence of this T cell receptor (beta chain) was determined in a study of T cells in Graves' hyperthyroidism and ophthalmopathy. Points from the study as a whole: A 13 V-J signature model discriminated ophthalmopathy versus stable hyperthyroidism. Peripheral blood also featured most of the thyroid clonotypes expanded above 0.001.

The investigators amplified TCR beta CDR3 regions from RNA transcripts. The HTBI set primed first-round TCR CDR3 RT-PCR. TCRdb fed the multiplex PCR reads into MiXCR, producing one record per CDR3 protein. The table includes 650,000 to 800,000 distinct CDR3 sequences, nearly 45% detected once. The germline V gene has CDR1 DFQATT and CDR2 SNEGSKA (reference sequence). Trimming took 3 bases from V and 4 from J, leaving 13 bases between them. This CDR3 comprises 14 residues. Every diagnosis used clinical symptoms, serum thyroxine and TRAb, thyroid ultrasound and orbital computed tomography. The table lists this clonotype with many counts. Its antigen remains unknown.

Sequencing input: peripheral blood or thyroid tissue (not recorded which). The chain couples TRBV20-1 to TRBJ1-5; D is unresolved. This receptor was taken from an adult man with Graves' disease, either hyperthyroidism or ophthalmopathy (not recorded which). CDR3 region: CSASLGDGNQPQHF. In DNA form, the CDR3 reads TGCAGTGCTAGTCTGGGTGATGGGAATCAGCCCCAGCATTTT.